This is a list of T cell receptor beta chains from one sample in a study of T cell responses to AZD1222 COVID-19 vaccine. The data were produced by immunoSEQ multiplex PCR, yet TCRdb's version contains in-frame clones alone and is incomplete. The table records over 150,000 clones, approximately 92% of them present only once. This specimen consisted of peripheral blood, obtained 28 days after the second dose of the MenACWY control vaccine. All receptors come from an adult who received the MenACWY meningococcal vaccine as a control. Each CDR3 is given without its conserved first and last residue.

CDR3 length: 14
J gene: TRBJ1-2
V gene: TRBV5-5
CDR3 protein: ASSFTVGTANYGYT

CDR3 length: 13
J gene: TRBJ1-1
V gene: TRBV13
CDR3 protein: ASSLLMSMNTEAF

CDR3 length: 12
J gene: TRBJ1-2
V gene: TRBV24-1
CDR3 protein: ATSDSRGQRGYT

CDR3 length: 13
J gene: TRBJ1-1
V gene: TRBV27
CDR3 protein: ASWAGGAKGTEAF

CDR3 length: 14
J gene: TRBJ2-1
V gene: TRBV9
CDR3 protein: ASSVARSGGNNEQF

CDR3 length: 13
J gene: TRBJ1-2
V gene: TRBV5-1
CDR3 protein: ASSPVGTGTYGYT

CDR3 length: 13
J gene: TRBJ1-3
V gene: TRBV28
CDR3 protein: ASNTGPSSGNTIY

CDR3 length: 14
J gene: TRBJ1-5
V gene: TRBV2
CDR3 protein: ASTPEDGFLGAPQH

CDR3 length: 11
J gene: TRBJ1-1
V gene: TRBV2
CDR3 protein: ASSKGEGTEAF

CDR3 length: 11
J gene: TRBJ1-1
V gene: TRBV6-5
CDR3 protein: ASSHRGNTEAF

CDR3 length: 11
J gene: TRBJ2-7
V gene: TRBV11-2
CDR3 protein: ASSLDLQSEQY

CDR3 length: 9
J gene: TRBJ2-5
V gene: TRBV6-1
CDR3 protein: ALGLPRTQY

CDR3 length: 11
J gene: TRBJ1-2
V gene: TRBV27
CDR3 protein: ATGTGGNYGYT

CDR3 length: 17
J gene: TRBJ2-3
V gene: TRBV15
CDR3 protein: ATSRDLGDRGLFTDTQY

CDR3 length: 14
J gene: TRBJ2-2
V gene: TRBV4-3
CDR3 protein: ASSPGTSGETGELF

CDR3 length: 12
J gene: TRBJ1-2
V gene: TRBV19
CDR3 protein: ASSIRAGDTGYT

CDR3 length: 9
J gene: TRBJ1-1
V gene: TRBV20-1
CDR3 protein: SARSPTEAF

CDR3 length: 14
J gene: TRBJ2-6
V gene: TRBV28
CDR3 protein: ASSPGRYSGANVLT

CDR3 length: 11
J gene: TRBJ1-1
V gene: TRBV2
CDR3 protein: ASLTGSNTEAF

CDR3 length: 11
J gene: TRBJ2-7
V gene: TRBV12-5
CDR3 protein: ASLQGASYEQY